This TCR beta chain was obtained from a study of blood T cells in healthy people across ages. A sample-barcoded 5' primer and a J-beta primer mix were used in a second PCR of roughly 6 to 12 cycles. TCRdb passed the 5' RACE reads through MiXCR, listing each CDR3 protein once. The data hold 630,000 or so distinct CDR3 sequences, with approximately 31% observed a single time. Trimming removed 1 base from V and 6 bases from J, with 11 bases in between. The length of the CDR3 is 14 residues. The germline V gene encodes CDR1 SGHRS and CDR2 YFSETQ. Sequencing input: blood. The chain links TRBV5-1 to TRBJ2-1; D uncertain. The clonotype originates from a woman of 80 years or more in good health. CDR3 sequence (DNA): TGCGCCAGCAGCTTGTCGCAGCCACCCAATGAGCAGTTCTTC. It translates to CASSLSQPPNEQFF.